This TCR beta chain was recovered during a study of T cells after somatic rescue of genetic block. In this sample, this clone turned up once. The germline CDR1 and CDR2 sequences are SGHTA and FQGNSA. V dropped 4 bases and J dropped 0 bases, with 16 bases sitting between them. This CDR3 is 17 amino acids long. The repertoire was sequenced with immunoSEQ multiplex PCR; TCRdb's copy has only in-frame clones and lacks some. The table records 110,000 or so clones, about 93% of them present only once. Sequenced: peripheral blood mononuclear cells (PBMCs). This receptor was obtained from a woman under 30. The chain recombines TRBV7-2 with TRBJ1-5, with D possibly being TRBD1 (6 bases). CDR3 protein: CASSSPGQSYSNQPQHF. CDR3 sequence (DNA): TGTGCCAGCAGCTCCCCCGGACAGTCTTATAGCAATCAGCCCCAGCATTTT.